These T cell receptor beta chains were read from a single sample in a study of blood T cell repertoires in COVID-19. Generated by immunoSEQ multiplex PCR, the TCRdb table keeps only in-frame clones and is missing some. The sample shows under 350,000 clones, about 89% of them seen only once. What was sequenced was peripheral blood. Receptors were obtained from a middle-aged man with acute or convalescent COVID-19. Both conserved end residues are part of each CDR3. D genes are given only for firm matches. Clone size appears in some rows only: once, few, many, or a class for an expanded clone.

v_call: TRBV15; clone_size: .; j_call: TRBJ1-2; d_call: .; cdr3_aa: CATSRDRQVESYGYTF; cdr3_nt: TGTGCCACCAGCAGAGATCGACAGGTGGAGTCCTATGGCTACACCTTC
v_call: TRBV4-1; clone_size: .; j_call: TRBJ2-3; d_call: TRBD2; cdr3_aa: CASSQDGASGRTDTQYF; cdr3_nt: TGCGCCAGCAGCCAAGATGGGGCTAGCGGTCGCACAGATACGCAGTATTTT
v_call: TRBV11-1; clone_size: .; j_call: TRBJ2-7; d_call: .; cdr3_aa: CASSLESARLNYEQYF; cdr3_nt: TGTGCCAGCAGCTTAGAATCCGCCAGGTTAAACTACGAGCAGTACTTC
v_call: TRBV19; clone_size: few; j_call: TRBJ1-5; d_call: TRBD1; cdr3_aa: CASSPQGGGGISQPQHF; cdr3_nt: TGTGCCAGTAGTCCCCAGGGAGGAGGGGGCATCAGTCAGCCCCAGCATTTT
v_call: TRBV25-1; clone_size: .; j_call: TRBJ1-2; d_call: .; cdr3_aa: CASSEYNSLGSYGYTF; cdr3_nt: TGTGCCAGCAGTGAATACAATAGTTTGGGCTCCTATGGCTACACCTTC
v_call: TRBV4-2; clone_size: .; j_call: TRBJ2-5; d_call: .; cdr3_aa: CASSQGPGGGGQETQYF; cdr3_nt: TGTGCCAGCAGCCAGGGCCCTGGGGGGGGCGGACAAGAGACCCAGTACTTC
v_call: TRBV27; clone_size: .; j_call: TRBJ1-2; d_call: .; cdr3_aa: CASRQDVGYGYTF; cdr3_nt: TGTGCCAGCAGACAGGACGTTGGCTATGGCTACACCTTC
v_call: TRBV7-2; clone_size: .; j_call: TRBJ1-6; d_call: .; cdr3_aa: CASSPRSRGSYNSPLHF; cdr3_nt: TGTGCCAGCAGCCCACGGTCTCGAGGCTCCTATAATTCACCCCTCCACTTT
v_call: TRBV11-2; clone_size: .; j_call: TRBJ2-2; d_call: .; cdr3_aa: CASQEVNTGELFF; cdr3_nt: TGTGCCAGCCAGGAGGTGAACACCGGGGAGCTGTTTTTT
v_call: TRBV30; clone_size: .; j_call: TRBJ1-2; d_call: .; cdr3_aa: CAWSGRTNYGYTF; cdr3_nt: TGTGCCTGGAGTGGGAGGACTAACTATGGCTACACCTTC
v_call: TRBV20-1; clone_size: .; j_call: TRBJ1-5; d_call: .; cdr3_aa: CSASAPEGNQPQHF; cdr3_nt: TGCAGTGCTAGTGCCCCGGAGGGCAATCAGCCCCAGCATTTT
v_call: TRBV19; clone_size: .; j_call: TRBJ1-1; d_call: .; cdr3_aa: CASSIGANAEAFF; cdr3_nt: TGTGCCAGTAGTATAGGAGCGAACGCTGAAGCTTTCTTT
v_call: TRBV9; clone_size: .; j_call: TRBJ1-2; d_call: .; cdr3_aa: CASSPNQRSYGYTF; cdr3_nt: TGTGCCAGCAGCCCCAATCAGAGGTCCTATGGCTACACCTTC
v_call: TRBV24-1; clone_size: .; j_call: TRBJ1-5; d_call: .; cdr3_aa: CATGGVNQPQHF; cdr3_nt: TGTGCCACCGGAGGGGTAAATCAGCCCCAGCATTTT
v_call: TRBV5-6; clone_size: .; j_call: TRBJ2-4; d_call: .; cdr3_aa: CASRAGGGAKNIQYF; cdr3_nt: TGTGCCAGCAGGGCGGGCGGCGGAGCCAAAAACATTCAGTACTTC
v_call: TRBV2; clone_size: .; j_call: TRBJ1-1; d_call: .; cdr3_aa: CASSDDRAEAFF; cdr3_nt: TGTGCCAGCAGCGACGACCGGGCTGAAGCTTTCTTT
v_call: TRBV29-1; clone_size: .; j_call: TRBJ1-2; d_call: .; cdr3_aa: CSVEEFRGYGYTF; cdr3_nt: TGCAGCGTTGAAGAGTTCCGAGGGTATGGCTACACCTTC
v_call: TRBV2; clone_size: .; j_call: TRBJ1-6; d_call: TRBD1; cdr3_aa: CAIRTGGNSPLHF; cdr3_nt: TGTGCCATACGGACAGGGGGTAATTCACCCCTCCACTTT
v_call: TRBV6-1; clone_size: .; j_call: TRBJ2-7; d_call: .; cdr3_aa: CASSEALGGLGYEQYF; cdr3_nt: TGTGCCAGCAGTGAAGCGCTTGGGGGGTTAGGGTACGAGCAGTACTTC
v_call: TRBV7-3; clone_size: .; j_call: TRBJ1-3; d_call: .; cdr3_aa: CASSSDIGNTIYF; cdr3_nt: TGTGCCAGCAGCTCGGACATTGGAAACACCATATATTTT
v_call: TRBV20-1; clone_size: .; j_call: TRBJ2-3; d_call: .; cdr3_aa: CSASDGRIGGNTQYF; cdr3_nt: TGCAGTGCTAGTGACGGACGCATCGGCGGGAATACGCAGTATTTT
v_call: TRBV19; clone_size: once; j_call: TRBJ1-2; d_call: TRBD1; cdr3_aa: CASRDRDDGYTF; cdr3_nt: TGTGCCAGCCGGGACAGGGATGACGGCTACACCTTC